This T cell receptor beta chain emerged from a study of post-analysis software for immune sequencing data. General observations from the study: Patients with multiple sclerosis recorded significantly lower normalized Chao1 diversity than controls, the study found.

TCR beta cDNA libraries included unique molecular identifiers. A population of about 1 to 11 million T cells gave rise to roughly 500,000 cDNA molecules. MiXCR, run by TCRdb on the PCR reads, gives a single entry per CDR3 protein. The table records 350,000 to 500,000 distinct CDR3 sequences, approximately 39% of them present only once. Turning to this clonotype: What it recognizes is unknown.

The sample comprised blood. The sequence came from a girl aged 2 to 10 with multiple sclerosis.

Here the CDR3 reads CASSSPVRGARYNSPLHF. CDR3 coding DNA: TGTGCCAGCAGTTCCCCGGTCCGGGGGGCGAGATATAATTCACCCCTCCACTTT. The V and J genes are TRBV6-2 or TRBV6-3 and TRBJ1-6; possible D gene TRBD1, 6 bases. CDR1 MNHEY and CDR2 SVGEGT come from the germline V gene. V gave up 4 bases and J gave up 4 bases, with 20 bases separating them. The CDR3 totals 18 residues.